This T cell receptor beta chain was observed in a study of CD8 T cells in Susac syndrome (dated by TCRdb to the late 2010s). Study-wide context: Whether CD8+ T cell activation and differentiation in Susac syndrome was antigen driven was tested using repertoire sequencing. The clonality of the CD8+ T cell repertoire was compared across over 9 healthy donors, around 14 Susac syndrome patients and around 16 multiple sclerosis patients. Paper-wide results and their limitations: The number of individuals in the TCR sequencing and HLA analysis was recognized as being relatively small.

Of note for this clonotype: Which antigen it targets is not known. No much larger clone exists at a distance of one base, and base qualities are not known.

RNA was extracted using the RNeasy kit, and about 0.45 to 1 ug of the RNA was reverse transcribed with random hexamers. The immunoSEQ multiplex PCR assay, which covers 54 Vbeta and 13 Jbeta segments, was used to amplify TCR beta CDR3 regions. To correct PCR amplification bias, a synthetic template baseline was used for both primer optimization and computational correction. In the authors' own workflow: Reads were annotated to V, D and J genes according to IMGT and were analyzed with immunoSEQ Analyzer, with only productive sequences retained. To calculate clonality, Shannon entropy was normalized by log2 of the number of productive unique sequences and then subtracted from one. Public and private clones were assessed among the 100 most prevalent clones of each patient and control. A clone was defined as Susac-specific if it was absent from the healthy and MS cohorts, from some 980 published viral clones and from other ImmuneACCESS disease sequences. TCRdb reanalyzed the raw reads on its own, using fastp at Q25 for trimming and MiXCR for clone calling, and kept in-frame beta chains. Every CDR3 protein is listed once, alongside the most common genes and DNA of its rows. TCRdb, not the authors, supplied the V and J calls. A total of roughly 47,000 distinct CDR3 sequences appear in this sample, around 93% of them only once. The ten most abundant clones make up around 0.45% of the sample.

High-throughput TCR beta sequencing profiled peripheral blood CD8+ and CD4+ T cells from healthy donors, Susac syndrome patients and multiple sclerosis patients. Healthy donors were included as age- and sex-matched controls. Bulk CD8+ and CD4+ T cells were purified magnetically by negative isolation, whereas CD8+ TEMRA cells were enriched by FACS. Blood was collected in EDTA tubes and processed within 24 hours, with PBMCs isolated through density gradient centrifugation. PBMCs intended for TCR sequencing were frozen in liquid nitrogen and were later thawed in a 37 degrees C water bath. A purity of at least 90% was achieved for sorted or isolated CD4+, CD8+ and CD8+ TEMRA cells. V is cut by 2 bases and J by 7 bases, and the space between the germline ends is 15 bases. Via the germline V gene, CDR1 is MGHRA and CDR2 YSYEKL. Taken from cysteine to phenylalanine, the CDR3 has 16 residues. The entry retains the CDR3 DNA only, 48 bases that are in frame from base 1.

The rearrangement combines TRBV4-1 with TRBJ1-6, with the D gene call left open. Sequenced material: CD8+ T cells from PBMCs. The TCR originated in a human donor in good health. The bases are TGCGCCAGCAGCCAAAGAAAGTCAGGAACCAATTCACCCCTCCACTTT. Its amino acids are CASSQRKSGTNSPLHF.